Shown below are 28 T cell receptor beta chains from a single sample sequenced in a study of T cell repertoires in cytomegalovirus infection. In TCRdb, the reads were re-called with MiXCR into one record per CDR3 protein. The sample carries around 530,000 distinct CDR3 sequences, 15% to 20% recorded once. Sequenced material: CD8+ T cells from PBMCs. These TCRs come from a human donor in good health (CMV status not recorded). Some clones in this sample may be carry-over from other donors' samples.

This clonotype showed up just a few times. At one end, the junction sequence differs from germline, possibly due to a read error. The chain couples TRBV5-1 to TRBJ1-5; maybe TRBD1 (6 bases). In germline, CDR1 is SGHRS, CDR2 YFSETQ. CDR3 length: 17 amino acids. CDR3 in amino acids: CASSLGGRDRGNQPQHF. CDR3 bases: TGCGCAAGCAGCTTGGGGGGGCGGGACCGAGGCAATCAGCCCCAGCATTTT.

In this sample, this clonotype turned up many times. The chain couples TRBV6-1 to TRBJ2-7; D perhaps matches TRBD2 (6 bases). Trimming took 5 bases from V and 1 from J, leaving 21 bases between them. Germline V gene data show CDR1 as MNHNS and CDR2 as SASEGT. This CDR3 spans 17 amino acids. The CDR3 DNA follows: TGTGCCAGCAGTAAATCCGGGGGAGAGGGGCTTTCCTACGAGCAGTACTTC. Amino acid sequence: CASSKSGGEGLSYEQYF.

This clonotype was counted a few times. The CDR3 sequence is CASTRALAKNIQYF. The CDR3 nucleotides are TGTGCCAGCACCAGGGCCCTAGCCAAAAACATTCAGTACTTC. J is TRBJ2-4 and V is TRBV7-9, with D possibly matching TRBD1 (5 bases). CDR1 and CDR2 (germline): SEHNR, FQNEAQ (reference sequence). The CDR3 runs to 14 residues. V lost 7 bases to trimming and J lost 0 bases, with 10 bases between them.

This clonotype was seen only a few times. The chain recombines TRBV27 with TRBJ1-1; the D gene is possibly TRBD1 (6 bases). Germline assignment: CDR1 MNHEY and CDR2 SMNVEV (reference sequence). Trimming removed 0 bases at V and 8 bases at J, with 13 bases between. CDR3 size: 14 residues. CDR3 protein: CASSLSAGAVEAFF. For the CDR3, the DNA is TGTGCCAGCAGTTTATCGGCAGGGGCCGTCGAAGCTTTCTTT.

The chain combines TRBV7-3 with TRBJ2-5, with TRBD1 identical over 7 bases. J gave up 6 bases and V 2 bases, and 3 bases lay outside the gene matches. Germline values: CDR1 SGHTA, CDR2 FQGTGA. The CDR3 covers 13 residues. The CDR3 DNA reads as TGTGCCAGCAGCTTATACAGGGGAAAGACCCAGTACTTC. This gives the protein CASSLYRGKTQYF.

Details on this clonotype: A much bigger clone sits one base away, suggesting this may be a read error. Since no conserved phenylalanine or tryptophan closes the CDR3, a read error is the likely cause. This chain's CDR3 is CASSLAVSGEQFL. In DNA, the CDR3 is TGTGCCAGCAGCTTGGCAGTCAGTGGTGAGCAGTTCTTA. The chain carries TRBV5-4 and TRBJ2-1; D is ambiguous. The V end lost 0 bases, the J end lost 9 bases, and 10 bases lay between the germline ends. Germline V gene sequence: CDR1 SGHNT, CDR2 YYREEE (reference sequence). The CDR3 loop spans 13 amino acids.

This clonotype was observed many times. The J gene is TRBJ2-2, the V gene TRBV28, with 9 bases that match TRBD1. The junction had 7 bases not matched to a gene; V was cut back by 5 bases and J by 3 bases. CDR3 length: 16 amino acids. Per germline, CDR1 MDHEN and CDR2 SYDVKM. The CDR3 here is CASSTIRDRDTGELFF. In DNA, the CDR3 is TGTGCCAGCAGTACTATCCGGGACAGGGACACCGGGGAGCTGTTTTTT.

The CDR3 loop is CSARDKGSGPTGELFF. DNA of the CDR3: TGCAGTGCTAGAGATAAAGGGTCAGGGCCAACCGGGGAGCTGTTTTTT. The chain combines TRBV20-1 with TRBJ2-2; maybe TRBD1 (5 bases). This CDR3 comprises 16 residues. V lost 0 bases to trimming and J lost 5 bases, with 16 bases between them. Germline-derived CDR1 and CDR2 are DFQATT and SNEGSKA (reference sequence).

This clonotype was found many times. Sequence at one end of the junction differs from germline and may be a read error. The CDR3 DNA reads as TGTGCTAGCAGCTTAGAGCCGGGCGGAAGCACAGATACGCAGTATTTT. Its protein is CASSLEPGGSTDTQYF. This sequence joins TRBV7-7 and TRBJ2-3, with D uncertain. The CDR3 is 16 amino acids. The germline V gene encodes CDR1 SSHAT and CDR2 FNYEAQ (reference sequence).

This clonotype was recorded a few times. The chain carries TRBV27 and TRBJ2-1; tentative D call: TRBD2 (6 bases). The CDR3 sequence is 13 residues long. Germline lookup yields CDR1 MNHEY and CDR2 SMNVEV (reference sequence). V lost 3 bases and J lost 8, with 11 bases in between. The CDR3 DNA follows: TGTGCCAGCAGTTTGGGACTTTTAGATGAGCAGTTCTTC. Translation gives CASSLGLLDEQFF.

This clonotype came up many times. This rearrangement joins TRBV7-2 to TRBJ1-5; D remains unclear. The germline gives CDR1 SGHTA, CDR2 FQGNSA. CDR3 length equals 14 residues. With 2 bases removed from V and 3 bases from J, the gap between germline ends came to 8 bases. CDR3 protein: CASSLNPPNQPQHF. The CDR3 DNA is TGTGCCAGCAGCTTAAACCCGCCCAATCAGCCCCAGCATTTT. Full variable domain (outside the CDR3, taken from reference TRBV7-2 and TRBJ1-5): GAGVSQSPSNKVTEKGKDVELRCDPISGHTALYWYRQSLGQGLEFLIYFQGNSAPDKSGLPSDRFSAERTGGSVSTLTIQRTQQEDSAVYLCASSLNPPNQPQHFGDGTRLSIL.

This clonotype was detected many times. V usage is TRBV6-5 and J usage is TRBJ2-5; D may be TRBD1 or TRBD2 (6 bases each). The CDR3 length is 17 residues. Germline CDR1 reads MNHEY; CDR2 reads SVGAGI. The ends were cut back, 0 bases at V and 5 bases at J, with 19 bases in the middle. CDR3 protein: CASSYSSTGGRTETQYF. CDR3 in DNA: TGTGCCAGCAGTTACTCGAGTACCGGGGGCCGAACGGAGACCCAGTACTTC.

The chain recombines TRBV24-1 with TRBJ2-3; D is tentatively TRBD1 or TRBD2 (6 bases each). The CDR3 is made up of 16 amino acids. V lost 7 bases, J lost 0 bases, and 16 bases lay in between. CDR1 and CDR2 (germline): KGHDR, SFDVKD. The CDR3 DNA reads TGTGCCACCAGAGGGGGGCAGGTCTCCAGCACAGATACGCAGTATTTT. Amino acid sequence: CATRGGQVSSTDTQYF.

This clonotype has ten or more counts. The gene calls are TRBV6-6 and TRBJ2-7; D gene unclear. CDR1 and CDR2 from the germline V gene are MNHNY and SVGAGI (reference sequence). V was clipped by 0 bases and J by 2 bases, with 5 bases between them. The CDR3 runs 13 residues. Written as DNA, the CDR3 is TGTGCCAGCAGTTACTCGACAACCTACGAGCAGTACTTC. It translates to CASSYSTTYEQYF.

V and J are TRBV4-1 and TRBJ2-7; no firm D call. This CDR3 comprises 12 residues. With 1 base removed from V and 7 bases from J, the gap between germline ends came to 8 bases. Germline V gene sequence: CDR1 MGHRA, CDR2 YSYEKL. The CDR3 region has the DNA TGCGCCAGCAGCCAAGGCATGGGGGAGCAGTACTTC. Translation: CASSQGMGEQYF.

The genes are TRBV4-1 and TRBJ1-4; TRBD1 agrees at 7 bases. CDR1 MGHRA and CDR2 YSYEKL come from the germline V gene. The trim removed 2 bases at V and 7 bases at J, leaving 7 bases unmatched. CDR3 length: 15 residues. The CDR3 reads CASSQSLRGTEKLFF. The CDR3 DNA reads as TGCGCCAGCAGCCAATCTCTCAGGGGGACTGAAAAACTGTTTTTT.

Concerning this clonotype itself: One base away lies a much larger clone, so this may be a sequencing read error. The V and J genes are TRBV3-1 and TRBJ2-7; D unclear. Germline loops: CDR1 LGHDT, CDR2 YNNKEL (reference sequence). V shed 6 bases and J shed 0 bases, with 9 bases lying between them. This CDR3 is built from 13 residues. CDR3 in DNA: TGTGCCAGCAGGGCCAGGAGCTCCTACGAGCAGTACTTC. Its translation: CASRARSSYEQYF.

This rearrangement joins TRBV28 to TRBJ2-6, with 10 bases fitting TRBD1. CDR1 and CDR2 from the germline V gene are MDHEN and SYDVKM. Trimming cost V 7 bases and J 4 bases; bases outside gene matches: 7. The CDR3 spans 16 residues. The CDR3 DNA reads as TGTGCCAGCATGGACAGGGGGAGGCTCGGGGCCAACGTCCTGACTTTC. Its protein is CASMDRGRLGANVLTF.

This chain joins TRBV5-1 and TRBJ2-7; D may be TRBD1 (6 bases). Between the trimmed V and J ends, which lost 0 bases and 7 bases, there was a span of 14 bases. The CDR3 is 14 amino acids. The germline V gene encodes CDR1 SGHRS and CDR2 YFSETQ. The CDR3 loop reads CASSLASGDREQYF. CDR3 DNA: TGCGCCAGCAGCTTGGCCTCAGGGGATAGGGAGCAGTACTTC.

This clonotype was seen just once. The chain couples TRBV28 to TRBJ1-1; D possibly corresponds to TRBD1 (6 bases). With 4 bases removed from V and 1 base from J, the gap between germline ends came to 10 bases. The CDR3 spans 14 residues. CDR1 and CDR2 from the germline V gene are MDHEN and SYDVKM. The DNA of the CDR3 is TGTGCCAGCAGTTCCTTCAGGGGGAACACTGAAGCTTTCTTT. Translation gives CASSSFRGNTEAFF.

The chain combines TRBV12-5 with TRBJ2-1; D may match TRBD1 or TRBD2 (5 bases each). V was pared by 0 bases and J by 7 bases, with 7 bases between. CDR1 and CDR2 (germline): LGHNT, FRNRAP. The CDR3 is 13 amino acids. Here the CDR3 reads CASGLVEGNEQFF. CDR3 in DNA: TGTGCTAGTGGTTTGGTTGAGGGGAATGAGCAGTTCTTC.

This rearrangement joins TRBV14 to TRBJ2-3; D not certain. The CDR3 loop spans 14 amino acids. Germline values: CDR1 SGHDN, CDR2 FVKESK. V lost 0 bases, J lost 6 bases, and 10 bases lay in between. In DNA form, the CDR3 reads TGTGCCAGCAGCCAAGACGGTTGGGCCGATACGCAGTATTTT. Its translation: CASSQDGWADTQYF.

The chain employs TRBV10-3 and TRBJ2-1; 11 bases line up with TRBD2. The length of the CDR3 is 15 residues. Trimming took 4 bases from V and 7 from J; bases not matched to a gene: 6. Germline CDR1 reads ENHRY; CDR2 reads SYGVKD. CDR3 amino acids: CAISVSGRDGNEQFF. The DNA of the CDR3 is TGTGCCATCAGTGTTAGCGGGAGGGACGGAAATGAGCAGTTCTTC.

There are a few counts of this clonotype. This rearrangement joins TRBV12-3 or TRBV12-4 to TRBJ2-1; 7 bases map to TRBD2. V lost 5 bases to trimming and J lost 3 bases; unmatched junction nucleotides: 7. This CDR3 contains 15 residues. CDR3 protein: CASSRTLADYNEQFF. For the CDR3, the DNA is TGTGCCAGCAGTCGGACTCTAGCGGACTACAATGAGCAGTTCTTC.

Ten or more counts support this clonotype. The chain combines TRBV29-1 with TRBJ2-7; D gene unclear. Germline V lookup: CDR1 SQVTM, CDR2 ANQGSEA. The V gene lost 2 bases and the J gene lost 3 bases, with 11 bases spanning the gap. CDR3 length equals 13 residues. CDR3 DNA: TGCAGCGTTGAACTTTCCGCAGACTACGAGCAGTACTTC. Translation gives CSVELSADYEQYF.

This clonotype was recorded at least ten times. The V call is TRBV6-5, the J call TRBJ1-2; no reliable D call. V was trimmed by 2 bases and J by 3 bases, leaving 13 bases between them. The CDR3 has 15 residues. Germline V gene data show CDR1 as MNHEY and CDR2 as SVGAGI. The CDR3 sequence: CASSYTGSWDYGYTF. The CDR3 DNA sequence: TGTGCCAGCAGTTACACGGGGTCGTGGGACTATGGCTACACCTTC.

This clonotype was counted ten times or more. The rearrangement joins TRBV11-2 to TRBJ2-7; a weak D match, TRBD1 (6 bases). Germline-derived CDR1 and CDR2 are SGHAT and FQNNGV. CDR3 length: 13 residues. The V end was cut by 5 bases, the J end by 6 bases, with 14 bases between. For the CDR3, the DNA is TGTGCCAGCAGCGCATTAAACAGGGTCGAGCAGTACTTC. It codes for CASSALNRVEQYF.

This chain connects TRBV3-1 to TRBJ2-1, with D perhaps TRBD1 or TRBD2 (7 bases each). Germline V gives CDR1 LGHDT, CDR2 YNNKEL (reference sequence). V gave up 2 bases and J gave up 4 bases, with 12 bases separating them. CDR3 length: 15 amino acids. The CDR3 region is CASSQRQGGYNEQFF. The CDR3 bases are TGTGCCAGCAGCCAAAGGCAGGGGGGGTACAATGAGCAGTTCTTC.